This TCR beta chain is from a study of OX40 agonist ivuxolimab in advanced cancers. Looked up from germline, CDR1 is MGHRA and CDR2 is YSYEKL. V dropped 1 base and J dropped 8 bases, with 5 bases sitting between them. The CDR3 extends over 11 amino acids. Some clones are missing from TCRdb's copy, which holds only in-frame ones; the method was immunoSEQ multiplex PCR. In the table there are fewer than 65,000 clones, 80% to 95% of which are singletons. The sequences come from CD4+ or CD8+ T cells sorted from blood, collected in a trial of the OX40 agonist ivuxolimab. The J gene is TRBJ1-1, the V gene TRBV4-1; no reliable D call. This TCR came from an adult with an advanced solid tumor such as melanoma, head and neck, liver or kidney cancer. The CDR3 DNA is TGCGCCAGCAGCCAAGCGGGCGAAGCTTTCTTT. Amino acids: CASSQAGEAFF.